This TCR beta chain was observed in a study of blood T cell repertoires in COVID-19. Overall study: Sample material is recorded as cDNA or gDNA derived from T cells, B-cell-depleted T cells, or PBMCs.

This clone showed up just once. Enrollment of patients from Seattle took place during active infection, with longitudinal follow-up. The germline gives CDR1 SGHNT, CDR2 YYREEE (reference sequence). V was pared by 3 bases and J by 2 bases, with 4 bases of the junction left unmatched. The CDR3 covers 15 residues. As processed by the authors: Reference gene primer amplification gave estimated nucleated cell counts. The assay was immunoSEQ multiplex PCR, and TCRdb's table has in-frame clones only and misses some. V and J calls and clone size follow that table, whereas D and trimming were derived from the DNA. The sample includes some 200,000 clones, about 95% of them seen just once.

The clonotype was recovered from a man under 40 with COVID-19, enrolled during active disease. The genes are TRBV5-4 and TRBJ1-2; 10 bases align to TRBD1. The sequenced material came from peripheral blood. The CDR3 DNA follows: TGTGCCAGCAGCTCCCAGGGACAGGGGAACTATGGCTACACCTTC. It translates to CASSSQGQGNYGYTF.